One and the same sample provided the 32 T cell receptor beta chains below, sequenced in a study of T cell responses to AZD1222 COVID-19 vaccine. Clones were read by immunoSEQ multiplex PCR, and TCRdb kept only the in-frame ones, dropping some. The data contain roughly 80,000 clones, about 82% of them singletons. Material: peripheral blood, obtained on day 0 of AZD1222 vaccination. Receptors were obtained from an adult in good health.

The chain recombines TRBV6-5 with TRBJ2-2; D gene uncertain. The germline V gene encodes CDR1 MNHEY and CDR2 SVGAGI. V was trimmed by 4 bases and J by 4 bases, leaving 7 bases between them. The CDR3 consists of 13 residues. Here the CDR3 reads CASSSNPTGELFF. CDR3 DNA: TGTGCCAGCAGTTCGAATCCCACCGGGGAGCTGTTTTTT.

This clone has only a few counts. The CDR3 loop is CASSQGRGQHDTQYF. The CDR3, as DNA: TGTGCCAGCAGCCAAGGGAGGGGGCAGCATGATACGCAGTATTTT. This chain uses TRBV3-1 (or the pseudogene TRBV3-2) with TRBJ2-3; TRBD1 might be the D (7 bases). The CDR3 is made up of 15 amino acids. The germline V gene has CDR1 LGHDT and CDR2 YNNKEL (reference sequence). V was cut by 1 base and J by 6 bases, with 14 bases left in between.

The chain recombines TRBV7-8 with TRBJ2-2; either TRBD1 or TRBD2 may supply D (5 bases each). CDR1 SGHVS and CDR2 FQNEAQ come from the germline V gene. Trimming removed 5 bases from V and 8 bases from J, with 24 bases in between. The CDR3 contains 17 residues. This CDR3 reads CASSQMGVGPQTGELFF. The CDR3 DNA reads TGTGCCAGCAGCCAAATGGGGGTTGGTCCGCAAACGGGGGAGCTGTTTTTT.

The chain uses TRBV4-2 and TRBJ1-5; D not resolved. V lost 4 bases to trimming and J lost 2 bases, with 9 bases between them. CDR1 and CDR2 from the germline V gene are LGHNA and YNFKEQ. This CDR3 is built from 14 residues. CDR3 coding DNA: TGTGCCAGCAGCCCAACTGGGGGCAATCAGCCCCAGCATTTT. Its protein is CASSPTGGNQPQHF.

J is TRBJ2-1 and V is TRBV7-8; 13 nucleotides match TRBD2. This CDR3 is 17 amino acids long. The V gene's germline CDR1 is SGHVS and CDR2 FQNEAQ. Trimming at V came to 5 bases and at J to 8 bases, leaving 12 bases not matched to a gene. In DNA form, the CDR3 reads TGTGCCAGCAGCCAACATTGGACTAGCGGGGGTGTGGATGAGCAGTTCTTC. Its translation is CASSQHWTSGGVDEQFF.

V usage is TRBV7-6 and J usage is TRBJ2-2; D gene unclear. The CDR3 runs 16 residues. V gave up 0 bases and J gave up 2 bases, with 10 bases separating them. From germline, CDR1 is SGHVS and CDR2 FNYEAQ. CDR3 sequence: CASSLARPTNTGELFF. CDR3 DNA: TGTGCCAGCAGCTTAGCGCGGCCTACCAACACCGGGGAGCTGTTTTTT.

This chain uses TRBV24-1 with TRBJ2-1, with D maybe TRBD2 (5 bases). Trimming cost V 3 bases and J 8 bases, with 10 bases left between them. CDR1 KGHDR and CDR2 SFDVKD come from the germline V gene. The CDR3 totals 13 residues. CDR3 nucleotides: TGTGCCACCAGTGATGGAGGAAGAGATGAGCAGTTCTTC. Its protein is CATSDGGRDEQFF.

V gene TRBV18 combines with J gene TRBJ1-2; 7 positions agree with TRBD1. Germline-derived CDR1 and CDR2 are KGHSH and LQKENI. The V and J ends lost 0 bases and 4 bases, in that order; junction bases with no gene match: 5. This CDR3 spans 15 amino acids. CDR3 in amino acids: CASSPPTGPSYGYTF. In DNA form, the CDR3 reads TGTGCCAGCTCACCACCGACAGGGCCCTCCTATGGCTACACCTTC.

The V call is TRBV11-3, the J call TRBJ2-1, with 10 bases lining up with TRBD2. From germline, CDR1 is SGHNT and CDR2 YENEEA. The CDR3 extends over 14 amino acids. Trimming took 6 bases from V and 9 from J; bases not matched to a gene: 8. In DNA, the CDR3 is TGTGCCAGCAGTTTCACACTAGCGGGAAGTGAGCAGTTCTTC. As protein: CASSFTLAGSEQFF.

This chain links TRBV6-5 with TRBJ2-3, with TRBD2 identical over 7 bases. This CDR3 has 15 amino acids. Germline CDR1 and CDR2: MNHEY and SVGAGI. J was trimmed by 0 bases and V by 5 bases; bases with no gene match: 5. The CDR3 sequence: CASSREAGSTDTQYF. The CDR3 DNA sequence: TGTGCCAGCAGTCGCGAAGCGGGGAGCACAGATACGCAGTATTTT.

The chain couples TRBV15 to TRBJ2-2; 12 bases are shared with TRBD2. Germline-derived CDR1 and CDR2 are LNHNV and YYDKDF (reference sequence). The trim removed 1 base at V and 5 bases at J, leaving 5 bases unmatched. The CDR3 length is 17 residues. The CDR3 is CATSRASLAGGTGELFF. The CDR3 coding sequence is TGTGCCACCAGCAGAGCCTCGCTAGCGGGAGGGACCGGGGAGCTGTTTTTT.

The V call is TRBV6-6, the J call TRBJ1-2; D ambiguous. The CDR3 loop spans 13 amino acids. Trimming removed 0 bases from V and 8 bases from J, with 10 bases in between. The germline CDR1 and CDR2 sequences are MNHNY and SVGAGI (reference sequence). CDR3 loop: CASSYSSGEGYTF. As DNA, the CDR3 is TGTGCCAGCAGTTACTCGAGCGGGGAGGGCTACACCTTC.

The chain is built from TRBV7-2 and TRBJ2-7; D not certain. The CDR3 has 16 amino acids. V lost 4 bases to trimming and J lost 2 bases, with 18 bases between them. The germline V gene has CDR1 SGHTA and CDR2 FQGNSA. The CDR3 loop is CASSYGPQRIAYEQYF. The CDR3 DNA reads TGTGCCAGCAGCTACGGTCCTCAGAGGATTGCCTACGAGCAGTACTTC.

This clone was recorded a few times. The chain joins TRBV19 to TRBJ1-5; TRBD1 aligns across 7 bases. The CDR3 totals 15 residues. With V trimmed by 4 bases and J by 0 bases, 3 bases remained unmatched. The germline V gene encodes CDR1 LNHDA and CDR2 SQIVND (reference sequence). The CDR3: CASSKAGGSNQPQHF. The CDR3 DNA reads TGTGCCAGTAGTAAGGCAGGGGGTAGCAATCAGCCCCAGCATTTT.

V and J are TRBV4-1 and TRBJ1-5, with 7 bases fitting TRBD1. CDR1 and CDR2 from the germline V gene are MGHRA and YSYEKL. The CDR3 is 13 residues long. V lost 5 bases and J lost 5; bases outside the gene matches: 3. The CDR3: CASSRQGDQPQHF. CDR3 sequence (DNA): TGCGCCAGCAGCAGACAGGGAGATCAGCCCCAGCATTTT.

This chain joins TRBV6-6 and TRBJ2-7; TRBD1 aligns across 8 bases. J lost 5 bases, V lost 5 bases, and 5 bases had no gene match. Germline CDR1 MNHNY, CDR2 SVGAGI (reference sequence). CDR3 length: 13 residues. The CDR3 reads CASSQDRVNEQYF. DNA of the CDR3: TGTGCCAGCAGTCAGGACAGGGTGAACGAGCAGTACTTC.

V is TRBV19 and J is TRBJ1-5; a possible D gene is TRBD1 (5 bases). CDR1 is LNHDA and CDR2 is SQIVND in the germline V gene (reference sequence). CDR3 length: 13 amino acids. With 8 bases removed from V and 7 bases from J, the gap between germline ends came to 15 bases. CDR3: CASDYGGGQPQHF. In DNA, the CDR3 is TGTGCCAGTGATTACGGGGGTGGGCAGCCCCAGCATTTT.

This rearrangement joins TRBV4-3 to TRBJ1-1; weak D call: TRBD1 (5 bases). V shed 3 bases and J shed 10 bases, with 18 bases lying between them. CDR3 size: 14 residues. CDR1 is LGHNA and CDR2 is YSLEER in the germline V gene. DNA for the CDR3: TGCGCCAGCAGCCACCTAAGCAGGGAAAGGGGAGCTTTCTTT. It translates to CASSHLSRERGAFF.

This chain uses TRBV11-2 with TRBJ2-3; D is tentatively TRBD1 or TRBD2 (6 bases each). CDR1 is SGHAT and CDR2 is FQNNGV in the germline V gene. CDR3 length: 16 amino acids. The germline V and J ends were trimmed by 4 bases and 1 base, with 15 bases remaining between them. The DNA for the CDR3 is TGTGCCAGCAGCTCCACAGGGAGGATCGGCACAGATACGCAGTATTTT. Translating gives CASSSTGRIGTDTQYF.

The V and J genes are TRBV7-2 and TRBJ2-3, with TRBD2 as a possible D gene (6 bases). CDR1 and CDR2 (germline): SGHTA, FQGNSA. The CDR3 has 14 residues. V was shortened by 5 bases and J by 6 bases, with 15 bases between the two germline ends. This CDR3 is CASSRTSRGDTQYF. Here the CDR3 DNA reads TGTGCCAGCAGCCGTACTAGCCGGGGGGATACGCAGTATTTT.

The chain recombines TRBV5-1 with TRBJ2-1; TRBD2 aligns across 10 bases. There are 14 residues in the CDR3. V shed 2 bases, J shed 10 bases, and the junction held 6 bases outside the gene matches. Germline CDR1 and CDR2: SGHRS and YFSETQ. CDR3 DNA: TGCGCCAGCAGCTTTAGCGGGAGGATGGACGAGCAGTTCTTC. This sequence encodes CASSFSGRMDEQFF. Full variable domain (missing parts from reference TRBV5-1 and TRBJ2-1): KAGVTQTPRYLIKTRGQQVTLSCSPISGHRSVSWYQQTPGQGLQFLFEYFSETQRNKGNFPGRFSGRQFSNSRSEMNVSTLELGDSALYLCASSFSGRMDEQFFGPGTRLTVL.

The count of this clone is one. The chain joins TRBV19 to TRBJ1-5; tentatively, D is TRBD1 (6 bases). This CDR3 region has 15 residues. The V gene's germline CDR1 is LNHDA and CDR2 SQIVND (reference sequence). Trimming stripped 3 bases from V and 4 bases from J, with 13 bases between. For the CDR3, the DNA is TGTGCCAGTAGTATCGGAGGGGGGGAAAATCAGCCCCAGCATTTT. Amino acid sequence: CASSIGGGENQPQHF.

V usage is TRBV12-3 or TRBV12-4 and J usage is TRBJ1-1, with TRBD1 matching over 9 bases. V was pared by 10 bases and J by 1 base, with 4 bases of the junction left unmatched. The CDR3 is made up of 13 amino acids. The CDR3 nucleotides read TGTGCCATTAAGGACAGGGGGAACACTGAAGCTTTCTTT. Its translation: CAIKDRGNTEAFF.

The genes are TRBV12-5 and TRBJ2-2; maybe TRBD1 (5 bases). This CDR3 has 16 amino acids. Germline CDR1 is LGHNT and CDR2 is FRNRAP. V was pared by 1 base and J by 1 base, with 10 bases between. CDR3 region: CASGLGPQGNTGELFF. The CDR3 DNA follows: TGTGCTAGTGGTTTGGGACCTCAGGGGAACACCGGGGAGCTGTTTTTT.

The rearrangement links TRBV3-1 (or the pseudogene TRBV3-2) to TRBJ2-2, with D maybe TRBD2 (5 bases). Germline V gene data show CDR1 as LGHDT and CDR2 as YNNKEL (reference sequence). CDR3 size: 19 residues. Trimming stripped 2 bases from V and 6 bases from J, with 25 bases between. The CDR3 sequence: CASSQKRGLKARGAGELFF. In DNA form, the CDR3 reads TGTGCCAGCAGCCAAAAACGGGGTCTAAAGGCCCGGGGTGCCGGGGAGCTGTTTTTT.

This clone was picked up many times. The chain couples TRBV5-4 to TRBJ2-5; 10 bases align to TRBD2. This CDR3 region has 14 residues. V was clipped by 2 bases and J by 7 bases; unmatched bases: 5. Germline V CDR1 and CDR2: SGHNT, YYREEE (reference sequence). The CDR3 protein is CASSLSVAGGTQYF. CDR3 nucleotide sequence: TGTGCCAGCAGCTTATCGGTAGCGGGAGGGACCCAGTACTTC.

The chain has TRBV7-2 and TRBJ2-5; 9 bases are a match to TRBD1. In germline, CDR1 is SGHTA, CDR2 FQGNSA. Trimming at V came to 5 bases and at J to 2 bases, leaving 3 bases not matched to a gene. This CDR3 has 14 amino acids. The CDR3 nucleotides read TGTGCCAGCAGCCCCGACAGGGGGCAAGAGACCCAGTACTTC. Amino acid sequence: CASSPDRGQETQYF.

This clone was recorded once. V gene TRBV6-1 combines with J gene TRBJ1-5, with D uncertain. V shed 0 bases and J shed 0 bases, with 6 bases lying between them. Germline CDR1 and CDR2: MNHNS and SASEGT. The CDR3 loop spans 15 amino acids. The CDR3: CASSEAGASNQPQHF. The CDR3 DNA follows: TGTGCCAGCAGTGAAGCCGGCGCTAGCAATCAGCCCCAGCATTTT.

This clone has only one observation. This sequence joins TRBV7-2 and TRBJ1-2; D is unresolved. V lost 5 bases and J lost 8, with 9 bases in between. Looked up from germline, CDR1 is SGHTA and CDR2 is FQGNSA. The CDR3 is 11 amino acids. The CDR3 nucleotides are TGTGCCAGCAGCCTAGGGCGGGGCTACACCTTC. This encodes CASSLGRGYTF.

The chain couples TRBV4-2 to TRBJ2-5, with 14 bases that match TRBD2. The V segment lost 4 bases and the J segment 1 base; nucleotides outside the gene matches: 2. The CDR3 contains 16 residues. CDR1 is LGHNA, CDR2 YNFKEQ, per germline. The CDR3 loop is CASSLGLAGGQETQYF. For the CDR3, the DNA is TGTGCCAGCAGCCTCGGACTAGCGGGGGGCCAAGAGACCCAGTACTTC.

The chain combines TRBV9 with TRBJ2-5; TRBD2 agrees at 9 bases. Germline CDR1 and CDR2: SGDLS and YYNGEE. The J segment lost 2 bases and the V segment lost 4 bases, leaving 9 bases of the junction unmatched. The CDR3 consists of 16 residues. CDR3 DNA: TGTGCCAGCAGCCCGGACGGGCTAGCGGGACAAGAGACCCAGTACTTC. It specifies CASSPDGLAGQETQYF.

The V gene is TRBV4-2, the J gene TRBJ1-3, with D tentatively TRBD1 (5 bases). Per the germline V gene, CDR1 is LGHNA and CDR2 is YNFKEQ. Trimming took 0 bases from V and 0 from J, leaving 15 bases between them. CDR3 length: 18 amino acids. This CDR3 reads CASSQDLGTAISGNTIYF. The CDR3 DNA is TGTGCCAGCAGCCAAGACCTAGGGACGGCCATCTCTGGAAACACCATATATTTT.